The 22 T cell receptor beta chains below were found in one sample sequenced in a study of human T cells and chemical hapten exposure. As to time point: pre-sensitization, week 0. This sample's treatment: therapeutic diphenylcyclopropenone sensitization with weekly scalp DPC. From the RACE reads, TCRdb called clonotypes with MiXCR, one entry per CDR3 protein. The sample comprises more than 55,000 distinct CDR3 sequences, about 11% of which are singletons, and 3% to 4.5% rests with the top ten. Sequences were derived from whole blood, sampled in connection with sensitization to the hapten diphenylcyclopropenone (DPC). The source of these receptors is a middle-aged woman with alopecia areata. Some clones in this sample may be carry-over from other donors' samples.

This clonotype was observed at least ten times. DNA for the CDR3: TGTGCCAGCAGCCGGGGAGGGGGCGTAAATACGCAGTATTTT. It specifies CASSRGGGVNTQYF. The rearrangement links TRBV7-3 to TRBJ2-3, with D perhaps matching TRBD1 or TRBD2 (7 bases each). Germline V lookup: CDR1 SGHTA, CDR2 FQGTGA. The CDR3 loop spans 14 amino acids. V was shortened by 5 bases and J by 7 bases, with 16 bases between the two germline ends.

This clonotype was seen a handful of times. The CDR3 nucleotides read TGCAGCGTCAGTTCCCCGTCGTCAGATACGCAGTATTTT. Translated, it gives CSVSSPSSDTQYF. The gene calls are TRBV29-1 and TRBJ2-3; D unresolved. CDR1 SQVTM and CDR2 ANQGSEA come from the germline V gene. Trimming removed 6 bases at V and 4 bases at J, with 14 bases between. This CDR3 has 13 amino acids.

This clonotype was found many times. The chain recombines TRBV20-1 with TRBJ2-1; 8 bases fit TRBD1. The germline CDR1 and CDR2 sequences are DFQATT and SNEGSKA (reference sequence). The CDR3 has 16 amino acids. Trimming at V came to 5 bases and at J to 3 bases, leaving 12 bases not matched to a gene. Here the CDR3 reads CSAAKTGTGFYNEQFF. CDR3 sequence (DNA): TGCAGTGCTGCCAAGACCGGGACAGGATTCTACAATGAGCAGTTCTTC.

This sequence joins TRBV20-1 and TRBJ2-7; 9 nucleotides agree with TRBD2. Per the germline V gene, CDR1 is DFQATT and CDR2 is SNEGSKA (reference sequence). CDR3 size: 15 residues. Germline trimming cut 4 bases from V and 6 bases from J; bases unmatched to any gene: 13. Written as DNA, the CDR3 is TGCAGTGCTACTCGGACTAGCGCACGGGTCGGCGAGCAGTACTTC. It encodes CSATRTSARVGEQYF.

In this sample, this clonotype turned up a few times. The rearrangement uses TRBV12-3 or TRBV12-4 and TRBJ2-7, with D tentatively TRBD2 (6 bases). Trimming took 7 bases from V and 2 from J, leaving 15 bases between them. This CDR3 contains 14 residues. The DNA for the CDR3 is TGTGCCAGCACCAAACTAGCTCTTGCCTACGAGCAGTACTTC. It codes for CASTKLALAYEQYF.

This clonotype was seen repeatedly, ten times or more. The CDR3 region has the DNA TGTGCCAGCAGCGTAGCGGGCTGGTCACCCCTCCACTTT. Translation: CASSVAGWSPLHF. This chain links TRBV9 with TRBJ1-6; D ambiguous. Germline CDR1 and CDR2: SGDLS and YYNGEE. The CDR3 runs 13 residues. Trimming took 0 bases from V and 10 from J, leaving 8 bases between them.

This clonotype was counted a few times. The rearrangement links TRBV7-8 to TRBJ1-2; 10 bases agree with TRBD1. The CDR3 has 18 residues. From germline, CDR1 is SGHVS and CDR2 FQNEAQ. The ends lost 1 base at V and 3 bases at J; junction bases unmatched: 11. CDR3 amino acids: CASSLGVGQGSPYYGYTF. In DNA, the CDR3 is TGTGCCAGCAGCTTAGGAGTGGGACAGGGGAGCCCCTACTATGGCTACACCTTC.

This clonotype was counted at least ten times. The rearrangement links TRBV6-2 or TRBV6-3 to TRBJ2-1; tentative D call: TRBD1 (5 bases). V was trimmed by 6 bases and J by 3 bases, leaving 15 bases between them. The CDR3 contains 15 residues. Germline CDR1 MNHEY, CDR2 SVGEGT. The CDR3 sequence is CASRGGGASYNEQFF. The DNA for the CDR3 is TGTGCCAGCAGGGGCGGTGGGGCTAGCTACAATGAGCAGTTCTTC.

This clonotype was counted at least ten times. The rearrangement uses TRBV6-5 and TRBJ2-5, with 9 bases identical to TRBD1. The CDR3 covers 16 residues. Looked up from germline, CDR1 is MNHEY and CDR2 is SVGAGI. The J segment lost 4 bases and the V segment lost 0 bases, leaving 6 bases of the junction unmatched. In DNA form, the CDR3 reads TGTGCCAGCAGTTACTCAGGGGACAGGGTAGTAGAGACCCAGTACTTC. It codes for CASSYSGDRVVETQYF.

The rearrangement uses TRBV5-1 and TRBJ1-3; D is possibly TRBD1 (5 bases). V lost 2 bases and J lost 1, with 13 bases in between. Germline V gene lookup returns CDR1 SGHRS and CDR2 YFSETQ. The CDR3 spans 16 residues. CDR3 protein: CASSFTGGMSGNTIYF. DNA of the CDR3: TGCGCCAGCAGCTTTACAGGTGGGATGTCTGGAAACACCATATATTTT. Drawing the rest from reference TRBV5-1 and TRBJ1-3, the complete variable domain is KAGVTQTPRYLIKTRGQQVTLSCSPISGHRSVSWYQQTPGQGLQFLFEYFSETQRNKGNFPGRFSGRQFSNSRSEMNVSTLELGDSALYLCASSFTGGMSGNTIYFGEGSWLTVV.

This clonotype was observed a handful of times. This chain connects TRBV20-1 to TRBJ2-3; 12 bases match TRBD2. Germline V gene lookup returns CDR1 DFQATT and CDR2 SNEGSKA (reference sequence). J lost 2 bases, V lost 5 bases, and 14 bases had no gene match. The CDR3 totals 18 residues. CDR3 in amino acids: CSAPLWASGGDITDTQYF. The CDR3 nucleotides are TGCAGTGCTCCCCTGTGGGCTAGCGGGGGGGATATCACAGATACGCAGTATTTT.

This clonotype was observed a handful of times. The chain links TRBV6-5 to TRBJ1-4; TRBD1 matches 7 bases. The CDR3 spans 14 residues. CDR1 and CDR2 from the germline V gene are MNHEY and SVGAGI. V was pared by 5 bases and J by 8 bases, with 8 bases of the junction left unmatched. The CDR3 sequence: CASSNRDSGEKLFF. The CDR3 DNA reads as TGTGCCAGCAGTAACCGGGACAGCGGGGAAAAACTGTTTTTT.

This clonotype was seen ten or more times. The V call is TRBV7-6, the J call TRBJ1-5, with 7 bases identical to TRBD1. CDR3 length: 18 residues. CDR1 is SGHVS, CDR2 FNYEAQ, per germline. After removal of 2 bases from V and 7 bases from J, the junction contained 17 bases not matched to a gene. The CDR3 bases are TGTGCCAGCAGCTTATTTGGGACAGTCCCCCCCCTTCGCCAGCCCCAGCATTTT. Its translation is CASSLFGTVPPLRQPQHF.

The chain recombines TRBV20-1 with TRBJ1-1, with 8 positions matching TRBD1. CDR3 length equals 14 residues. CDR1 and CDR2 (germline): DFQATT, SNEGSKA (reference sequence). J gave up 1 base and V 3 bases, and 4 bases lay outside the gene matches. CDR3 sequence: CSARSGTGNTEAFF. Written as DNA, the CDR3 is TGCAGTGCTAGGTCCGGGACAGGGAACACTGAAGCTTTCTTT.

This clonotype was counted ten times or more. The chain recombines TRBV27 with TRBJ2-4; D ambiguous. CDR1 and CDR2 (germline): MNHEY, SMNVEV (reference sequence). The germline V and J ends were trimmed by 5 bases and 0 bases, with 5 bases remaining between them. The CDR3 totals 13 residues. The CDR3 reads CASSLSAKNIQYF. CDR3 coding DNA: TGTGCCAGCAGTCTGTCAGCCAAAAACATTCAGTACTTC.

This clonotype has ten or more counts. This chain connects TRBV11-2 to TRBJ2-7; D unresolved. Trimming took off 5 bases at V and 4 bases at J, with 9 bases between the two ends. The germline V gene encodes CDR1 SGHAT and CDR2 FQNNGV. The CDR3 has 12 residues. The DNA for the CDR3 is TGTGCCAGCAGCCGGACCGCTTACGAGCAGTACTTC. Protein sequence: CASSRTAYEQYF.

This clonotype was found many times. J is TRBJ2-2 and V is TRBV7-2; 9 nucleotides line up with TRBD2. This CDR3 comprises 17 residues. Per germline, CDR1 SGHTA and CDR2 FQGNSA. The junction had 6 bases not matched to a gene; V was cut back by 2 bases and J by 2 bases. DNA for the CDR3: TGTGCCAGCAGCTTACGAGCGGGGGGCCTAAACACCGGGGAGCTGTTTTTT. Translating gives CASSLRAGGLNTGELFF.

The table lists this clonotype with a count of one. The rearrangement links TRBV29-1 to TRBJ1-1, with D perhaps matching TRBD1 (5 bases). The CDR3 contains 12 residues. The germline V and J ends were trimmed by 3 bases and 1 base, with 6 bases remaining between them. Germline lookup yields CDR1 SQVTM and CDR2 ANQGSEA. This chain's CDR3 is CSVDRENTEAFF. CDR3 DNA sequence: TGCAGCGTTGACAGGGAGAACACTGAAGCTTTCTTT.

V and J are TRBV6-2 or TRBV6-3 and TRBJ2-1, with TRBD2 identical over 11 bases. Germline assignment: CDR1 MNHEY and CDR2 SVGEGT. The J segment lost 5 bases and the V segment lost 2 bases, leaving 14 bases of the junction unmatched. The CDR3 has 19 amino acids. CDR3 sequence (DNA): TGTGCCAGCAGTTACCGGCGGCTAGCGGGAGGAGAAGCCCACAATGAGCAGTTCTTC. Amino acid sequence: CASSYRRLAGGEAHNEQFF.

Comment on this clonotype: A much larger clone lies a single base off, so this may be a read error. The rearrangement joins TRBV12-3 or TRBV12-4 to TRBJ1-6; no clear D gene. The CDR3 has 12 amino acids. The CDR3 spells CTSSLMDLPLHF. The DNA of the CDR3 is TGTACCAGCAGTTTAATGGACTTACCCCTCCACTTT.

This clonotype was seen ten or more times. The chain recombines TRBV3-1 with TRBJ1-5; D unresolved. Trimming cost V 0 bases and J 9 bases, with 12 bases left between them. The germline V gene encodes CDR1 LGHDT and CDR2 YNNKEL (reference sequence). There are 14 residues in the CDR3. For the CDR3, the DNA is TGTGCCAGCAGCCAAGATAGGGCCAGGACGCCCCAGCATTTT. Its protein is CASSQDRARTPQHF.

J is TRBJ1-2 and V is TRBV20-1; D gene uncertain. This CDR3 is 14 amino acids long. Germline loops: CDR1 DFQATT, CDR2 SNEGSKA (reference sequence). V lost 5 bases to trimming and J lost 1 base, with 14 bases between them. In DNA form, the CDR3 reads TGCAGTGCTTCGACTGCGGTGGATAACTATGGCTACACCTTC. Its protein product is CSASTAVDNYGYTF.